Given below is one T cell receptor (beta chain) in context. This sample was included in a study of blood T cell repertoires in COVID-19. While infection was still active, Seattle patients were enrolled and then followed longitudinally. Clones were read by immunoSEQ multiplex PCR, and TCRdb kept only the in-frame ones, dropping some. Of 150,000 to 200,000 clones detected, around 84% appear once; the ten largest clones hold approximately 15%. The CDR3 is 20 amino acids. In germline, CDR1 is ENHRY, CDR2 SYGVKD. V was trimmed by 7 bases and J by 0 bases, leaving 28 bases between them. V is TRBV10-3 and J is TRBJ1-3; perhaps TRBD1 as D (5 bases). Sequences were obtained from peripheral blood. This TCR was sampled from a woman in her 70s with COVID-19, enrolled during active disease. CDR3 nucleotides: TGTGCCATCACCCAAGTGGGAAGGACGGGCCAAGGGGTCTCTGGAAACACCATATATTTT. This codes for CAITQVGRTGQGVSGNTIYF.